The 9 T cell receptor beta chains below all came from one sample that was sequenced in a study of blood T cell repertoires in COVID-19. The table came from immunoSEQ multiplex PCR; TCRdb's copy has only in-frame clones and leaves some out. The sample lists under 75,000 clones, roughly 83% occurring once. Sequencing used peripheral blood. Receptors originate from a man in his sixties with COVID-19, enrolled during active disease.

For the CDR3, the DNA is TGCGCCAGCAGCCCCGGGGACTTAAATAATTCACCCCTCCACTTT. Its translation is CASSPGDLNNSPLHF. The chain carries TRBV5-1 and TRBJ1-6, with D possibly being TRBD1 (5 bases). This CDR3 has 15 residues. Trimming took off 4 bases at V and 5 bases at J, with 13 bases between the two ends. Germline CDR1 is SGHRS and CDR2 is YFSETQ.

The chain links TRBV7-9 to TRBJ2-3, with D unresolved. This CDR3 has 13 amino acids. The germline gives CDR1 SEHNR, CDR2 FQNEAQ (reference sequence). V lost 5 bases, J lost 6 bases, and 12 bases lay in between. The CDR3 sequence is CASSLRGVDTQYF. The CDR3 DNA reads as TGTGCCAGCAGCCTCAGAGGTGTCGATACGCAGTATTTT.

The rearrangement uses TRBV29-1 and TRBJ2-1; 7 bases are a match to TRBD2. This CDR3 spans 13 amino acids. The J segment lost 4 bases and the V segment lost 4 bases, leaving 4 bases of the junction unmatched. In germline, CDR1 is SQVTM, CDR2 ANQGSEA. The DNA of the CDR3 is TGCAGCGTTGGCCGGGAGGCTTACAATGAGCAGTTCTTC. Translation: CSVGREAYNEQFF.

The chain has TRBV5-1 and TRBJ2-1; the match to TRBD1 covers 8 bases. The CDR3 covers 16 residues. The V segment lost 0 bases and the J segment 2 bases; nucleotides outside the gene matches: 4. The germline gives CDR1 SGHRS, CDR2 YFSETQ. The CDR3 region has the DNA TGCGCCAGCAGCTTGGTTCAGGGGGCAACCTACAATGAGCAGTTCTTC. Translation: CASSLVQGATYNEQFF. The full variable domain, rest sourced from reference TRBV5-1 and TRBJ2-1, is KAGVTQTPRYLIKTRGQQVTLSCSPISGHRSVSWYQQTPGQGLQFLFEYFSETQRNKGNFPGRFSGRQFSNSRSEMNVSTLELGDSALYLCASSLVQGATYNEQFFGPGTRLTVL.

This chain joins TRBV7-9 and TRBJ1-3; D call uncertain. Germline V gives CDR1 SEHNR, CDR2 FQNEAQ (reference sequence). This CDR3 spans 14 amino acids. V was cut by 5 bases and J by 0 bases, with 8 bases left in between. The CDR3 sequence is CASSPHTSGNTIYF. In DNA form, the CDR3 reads TGTGCCAGCAGCCCCCACACCTCTGGAAACACCATATATTTT. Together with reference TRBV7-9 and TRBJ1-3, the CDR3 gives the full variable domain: DTGVSQNPRHKITKRGQNVTFRCDPISEHNRLYWYRQTLGQGPEFLTYFQNEAQLEKSRLLSDRFSAERPKGSFSTLEIQRTEQGDSAMYLCASSPHTSGNTIYFGEGSWLTVV.

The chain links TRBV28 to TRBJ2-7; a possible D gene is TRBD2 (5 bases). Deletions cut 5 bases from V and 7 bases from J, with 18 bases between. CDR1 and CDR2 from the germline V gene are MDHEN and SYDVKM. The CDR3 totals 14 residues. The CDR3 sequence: CASSPSSRPGEQYF. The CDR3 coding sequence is TGTGCCAGCAGTCCGTCGTCCCGCCCGGGGGAGCAGTACTTC.

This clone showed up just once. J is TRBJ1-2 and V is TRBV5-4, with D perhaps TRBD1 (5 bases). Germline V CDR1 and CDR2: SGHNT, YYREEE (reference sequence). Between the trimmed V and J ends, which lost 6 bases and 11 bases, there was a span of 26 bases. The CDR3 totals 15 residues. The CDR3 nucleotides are TGTGCCAGCACCTATACTGGGCGGGGGACTGGGGAGTACACCTTC. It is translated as CASTYTGRGTGEYTF.

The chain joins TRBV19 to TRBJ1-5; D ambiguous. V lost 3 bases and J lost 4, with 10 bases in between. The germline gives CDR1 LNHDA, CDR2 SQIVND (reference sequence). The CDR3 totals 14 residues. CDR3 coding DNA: TGTGCCAGTAGTATCTCAGGTTCAAATCAGCCCCAGCATTTT. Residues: CASSISGSNQPQHF.

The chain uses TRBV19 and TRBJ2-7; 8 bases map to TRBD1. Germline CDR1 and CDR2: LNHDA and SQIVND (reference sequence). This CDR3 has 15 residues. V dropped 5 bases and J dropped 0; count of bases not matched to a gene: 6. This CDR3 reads CASSRGGQDSYEQYF. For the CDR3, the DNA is TGTGCCAGTAGTCGTGGGGGACAGGACTCCTACGAGCAGTACTTC. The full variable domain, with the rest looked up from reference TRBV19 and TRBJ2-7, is DGGITQSPKYLFRKEGQNVTLSCEQNLNHDAMYWYRQDPGQGLRLIYYSQIVNDFQKGDIAEGYSVSREKKESFPLTVTSAQKNPTAFYLCASSRGGQDSYEQYFGPGTRLTVT.